This T cell receptor beta chain is drawn from a study of T-cell reconstitution after alpha-beta-depleted transplantation in children. Overall study findings and caveats: About two months after transplant, alpha-beta T cells reportedly came from several hundred expanded graft clones.

Researchers prepared the TCRbeta library using unique molecular identifiers, the study reports. TCRdb reprocessed the PCR reads via MiXCR and lists one record per CDR3 protein. The sample gives a few hundred thousand distinct CDR3 sequences, around 15% of which show up once; over 25% is in the top ten. About this clonotype itself: Its specificity is not known.

This receptor was taken from a boy younger than two who had a stem cell transplant for Wiskott-Aldrich syndrome, so the T cells may come from the graft donor. Sample: PBMCs, mostly from graft donor cells, taken 360 days after TCRalphabeta/CD19-depleted stem cell transplant.

For the CDR3, the DNA is TGTGCCAGCAGCTTGTTATACGGCAATGAGCAGTTCTTC. It encodes CASSLLYGNEQFF. The chain is built from TRBV7-2 and TRBJ2-1, with unresolved D. Germline V gives CDR1 SGHTA, CDR2 FQGNSA. V was shortened by 3 bases and J by 6 bases, with 9 bases between the two germline ends. The length of the CDR3 is 13 residues.